The entry that follows covers one T cell receptor beta chain sequence. No cognate antigen has been identified for it. No base quality information exists; no much larger clone differs at one position. The sample is drawn from a study of cytomegalovirus exposure and HLA in healthy donors (dated by TCRdb to about 2017). Context from the whole study: An earlier analysis of several hundred of the donors reported around 280 Gb of sequence data and roughly 120 million unique TCR beta sequences obtained from about 170 million T cells. An early release that covered around 590 HLA-typed donors contained about 300 gigabases of sequencing data and about 84 million unique TCR sequences. Of the roughly 390 genotyped donors, over 65% fell in the genetic ancestry cluster associated with self-reported Caucasian donors. The study aimed to test whether signatures of past pathogen exposure could be identified by cataloging public T cell receptors. Using immunosequencing, the study profiled T cell repertoires from approximately 700 subjects and related those repertoires to cytomegalovirus serostatus. A separate validation cohort of 100 to 150 different subjects was used in addition to the roughly 720-subject first cohort. High-throughput TCR immunosequencing, statistical association of individual TCRs with disease status, and machine learning were combined to predict cytomegalovirus infection status. A later analysis re-analyzed previously published TCR beta repertoires from approximately 670 donors and added high-resolution HLA genotyping to study TCR occurrence patterns. Rather than drawing on any new phenotypic data, the later analysis identified candidate immune exposures from TCR beta sequences and the way those sequences occurred across donors. To decide whether each TCR beta V gene segment behaved as functional or pseudogenic, an earlier analysis of nearly 600 of the donors relied on high-throughput TCR beta sequencing. Alongside the repertoire data, information on donor age, sex, ethnicity and CMV serostatus was compiled. Genome-wide SNP genotypes for about 65% of the 666 donors were used in a later genetic analysis, which treated that subset as a discovery cohort. Every repertoire in the discovery cohort had been generated on one and the same sequencing platform. Both class I and class II loci were covered by HLA typing, at four-digit resolution. The number of donors typed differed by locus, with about 629-630 for A, B, C, DRB1 and DQB1, roughly 520 for DQA1, nearly 610 for DPA1, and approximately 470 for DPB1. Because of strong linkage in the cohort, roughly 5 DR-DQ haplotypes were treated as single units for association and clustering. Across approximately 400 genotyped donors of the cohort, an average of about 220,000 unique TCR beta nucleotide sequences per donor were sequenced, and 15% to 20% of those sequences were non-productive. General conclusions and limits of the study: In a later analysis, HLA-associated TCR beta chains showed more clonal expansion and lower generation probabilities than non-associated chains that were equally common. A few of the identified cytomegalovirus-associated TCR beta chains were confirmed in vitro to be specific for cytomegalovirus antigens. While some public TCRs were present in many individuals, most TCR sequences turned up only very rarely across donors. According to the authors, the approach could potentially be generalized to other disease states and immunological phenotypes. A later analysis associated 16,951 TCR beta sequences with specific HLA alleles at a false discovery rate of 0.05. Linkage disequilibrium might explain the correlated functional status among segregating V segments, but an unknown experimental factor could not be excluded. For the cohort, immune exposure information was limited to CMV serostatus. According to a later analysis, parvovirus B19, influenza, CMV and Epstein-Barr virus appeared linked to several top co-occurrence clusters. The sequencing pipeline was judged likely to have produced a cluster of highly shared sequence variants as a technical artifact. When HLA alleles, especially DR and DQ, strongly co-occurred, attributing TCR associations to individual alleles was difficult. Only TCR beta chains were sequenced in this cohort, and the absence of alpha or paired-chain data limited detectable features. A further reported finding was that TCR beta sequences accurately predicted the HLA-A and HLA-B alleles for most subjects in the first cohort. Because the 87-base-pair reads could not distinguish some IMGT-functional V segments, including TRBV6-2 and TRBV6-3, those segments were excluded. Because HLA typing was unavailable for some donors at each locus, only the typed subset was used in association tests. According to a later genetic analysis, donors in an Asian-associated ancestry cluster had fewer N-insertions in productive TCRs than the approximately 630-donor mean. Presence/absence analyses assumed roughly uniform sequencing depth across donors, an assumption that may not hold. In a later analysis, most CMV-associated TCR beta chains were found to appear HLA-restricted, with HLA associations seemingly driven largely by CMV exposure. Cytomegalovirus status was reported to be diagnosed by the classifier with high specificity and sensitivity in both the original and validation cohorts. An association between a missense DCLRE1C variant and V-gene and J-gene trimming of TCR beta chains was found in a later genetic analysis and replicated in an independent cohort. In an earlier analysis of around 500 of the donors, most TCR beta V segments appeared in productive rearrangements about 87% or about 30% of the time, broadly matching IMGT annotations. A later analysis found that TCR association rates varied across HLA loci, with DRB1 alleles showing the most associated TCRs and HLA-C alleles the fewest. The study listed 150 to 200 TCR beta chains as associated with cytomegalovirus. Because counts were too low, roughly 17 rarely observed V segments, including chromosome 9 orphons, were left out of the earlier analysis of approximately 580 of the donors.

Library preparation used the immunoSEQ multiplex PCR assay. The multiplex PCR relied on a mix of 60 forward primers for TCR Vbeta segments and 13 reverse primers for TCR Jbeta segments. The CDR3 region of rearranged TCR beta genes was amplified from genomic DNA with a multiplex PCR assay. On the Illumina HiSeq System, the amplified TCR beta libraries were sequenced as 87-base-pair reads. In the original analysis: Across the roughly 700 repertoires, a later analysis counted 75 million to 90 million unique TCR beta chains, 9.5 million to 12 million of which were shared by at least two donors. To remove PCR and sequencing errors, raw reads were error-corrected and collapsed into unique sequences using a nearest-neighbor algorithm that merged closely related sequences. To assign V, D and J gene segments, CDR3 sequences were aligned to IMGT reference sequences. For a sequence to be retained, a match of at least six nucleotides to both a V gene segment and a J gene segment was required. A rearrangement was called productive if the CDR3 had no stop codons and remained in frame with V and J, and every other rearrangement was called non-productive. CDR3 was defined according to IMGT convention as the region running from the second conserved V-encoded cysteine to the conserved J-encoded phenylalanine. The earlier analysis of 587 of the donors excluded sequences that lacked an unambiguous match to a single V gene segment. An earlier analysis of some 500 of the donors classified V segments as functional when productive rearrangements were above 56.7% and as segregating when the standard deviation between donors was above 5%. A statistical classification framework was developed to diagnose cytomegalovirus status using the catalog of TCR beta chain sequences. V and J gene assignment, in a later analysis, came from comparing TCR nucleotide sequences with IMGT/GENE-DB human TR gene sequences. The TCRdist pipeline was used in a later analysis to assign CDR3 sequences and most-parsimonious VDJ recombination scenarios. In a later analysis, each TCR beta chain was defined by its CDR3 amino acid sequence together with its V-gene family, and reads without a unique V-gene family were excluded. To address suspected cross-contamination and a sequencing artifact, a later analysis removed around 590 highly shared, low-generation-probability nucleotide sequences. For each public chain, a later analysis derived a clonal expansion index from normalized ranks of inferred template counts within each repertoire. Generation probabilities in a later analysis came from a VDJ recombination model fitted to out-of-frame rearrangements, and those results were checked against IGoR. In a later analysis, TCR-TCR, TCR-HLA and TCR-CMV co-occurrence was scored with hypergeometric tests, and a repertoire-size bias correction was applied to TCR pairs. A later analysis estimated false discovery rates by permuting HLA or CMV assignments 20 times. A later analysis grouped co-occurring TCRs with DBSCAN, adding TCRdist sequence similarity when clustering within HLA-allele-positive subsets. Repertoires with fewer than 30,000 or more than 120,000 public chains were left out of co-occurrence clustering, as were a handful of repertoires with anomalous nucleotide sharing. TCRdb re-hosts the immuneACCESS table, in-frame sequences only. Its copies lack some clones; in the studies checked, an unresolved V gene accounts for under half of them, and the cause for the rest is not known. That table supplies the V and J calls and clone size; D and trimming were determined from the DNA. The sample table holds more than 150,000 clones, of which roughly 82% were seen once. The ten largest clones represent under 8% of the sample.

The germline V gene specifies SGDLS as CDR1 and YYNGEE as CDR2. The V end gives up 3 bases and the J end 6 bases, leaving 11 bases in the junction not matched to a gene. The CDR3, cysteine through phenylalanine, is 15 amino acids long. Only the CDR3 DNA is retained, 45 bases long and in frame from the first base. The cohort consisted of 600 to 700 healthy bone marrow donors. At the time of sampling, all cohort members were nominally healthy, though unrecorded immune exposures were likely present. The donor was CMV seropositive and was included in the group of 250 to 350 seropositive cohort members. A peripheral blood sample was provided by each donor, and peripheral blood mononuclear cells were used for TCR beta sequencing. The Qiagen DNeasy Blood Extraction Kit was used to extract genomic DNA from the blood cell samples.

This clonotype was obtained from a woman aged 50 to 60 in good health and CMV-seropositive. Sequencing used PBMCs. The sequence is built from TRBV9 and TRBJ1-2, with TRBD1 matching 7 junction bases. The CDR3 protein is CASSGRLPTGDGYTF. The nucleotide sequence reads as follows: TGTGCCAGCAGCGGCCGCCTACCAACAGGGGATGGCTACACCTTC.